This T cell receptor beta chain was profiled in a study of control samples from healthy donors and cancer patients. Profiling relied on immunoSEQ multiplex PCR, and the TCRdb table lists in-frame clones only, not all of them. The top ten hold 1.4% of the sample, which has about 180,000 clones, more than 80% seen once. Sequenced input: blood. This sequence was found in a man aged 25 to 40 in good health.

This CDR3 reads CASSRRTFVLQETQYF. The CDR3 coding sequence is TGTGCCAGCAGTCGTAGGACTTTTGTCCTCCAAGAGACCCAGTACTTC. This sequence joins TRBV7-9 and TRBJ2-5, with D possibly TRBD2 on 5 matching bases. V dropped 6 bases and J dropped 1 base, with 18 bases sitting between them. Germline V gives CDR1 SEHNR, CDR2 FQNEAQ (reference sequence). The CDR3 covers 16 residues. Variable domain in full (rest from reference TRBV7-9 and TRBJ2-5): DTGVSQNPRHKITKRGQNVTFRCDPISEHNRLYWYRQTLGQGPEFLTYFQNEAQLEKSRLLSDRFSAERPKGSFSTLEIQRTEQGDSAMYLCASSRRTFVLQETQYFGPGTRLLVL.